This T cell receptor (beta chain) comes out of a study of CD8 T cells in ankylosing spondylitis. Findings and limits, study-wide: Apparently characteristic of ankylosing spondylitis blood was a TCR beta motif (under ten highly homologous variants). Researchers reportedly found disease-linked clones significantly enriched in matched ankylosing spondylitis synovial fluid.

TCR beta libraries were made by quantitative 5'-RACE with molecular barcodes. TCRdb recomputed calls from the 5' RACE reads with MiXCR, one row per CDR3 protein. The profile covers more than 600,000 distinct CDR3 sequences, with 15% to 20% appearing a single time and around a fifth taken by the ten largest. The CDR3 spans 16 residues. V was cut by 4 bases and J by 6 bases, with 21 bases left in between. Concerning this clonotype: Its antigen is not identified.

The sequence came from a male donor with ankylosing spondylitis. V usage is TRBV12-3 or TRBV12-4 and J usage is TRBJ1-2; a weak D match, TRBD1 (5 bases). The specimen sequenced was blood, either unsorted or a sorted T cell fraction (not recorded which). This CDR3 reads CASSSAPVWGRNGYTF. CDR3 DNA sequence: TGTGCCAGCAGTTCAGCCCCCGTTTGGGGGAGGAATGGCTACACCTTC.